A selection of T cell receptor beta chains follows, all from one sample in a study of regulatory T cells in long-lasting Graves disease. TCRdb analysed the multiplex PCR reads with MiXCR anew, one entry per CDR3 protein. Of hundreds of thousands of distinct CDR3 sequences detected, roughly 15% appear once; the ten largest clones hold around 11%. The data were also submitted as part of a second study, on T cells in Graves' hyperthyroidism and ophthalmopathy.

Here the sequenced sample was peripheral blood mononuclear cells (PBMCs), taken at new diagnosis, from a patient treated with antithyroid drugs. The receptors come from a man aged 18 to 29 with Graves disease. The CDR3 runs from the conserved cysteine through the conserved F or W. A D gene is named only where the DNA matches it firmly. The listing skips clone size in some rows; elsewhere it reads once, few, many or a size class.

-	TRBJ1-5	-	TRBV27	TGTGCCAGCAGCACAACTTATTACAATCAGCCCCAGCATTTT	CASSTTYYNQPQHF
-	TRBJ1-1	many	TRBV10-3	TGTGCCATCAGTGAGTCGAGGCAGGGGAACACTGAAGCTTTCTTT	CAISESRQGNTEAFF
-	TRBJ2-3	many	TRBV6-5	TGTGCCAGCAGTTATAGTCTAGCCACAGATACGCAGTATTTT	CASSYSLATDTQYF
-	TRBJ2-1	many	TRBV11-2	TGTGCCAGCAGCCAATGGTTGGGGGGAACTTACAATGAGCAGTTCTTC	CASSQWLGGTYNEQFF
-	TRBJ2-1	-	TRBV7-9	TGTGCCAGCAGCTACCCTAAGAACAATGAGCAGTTCTTC	CASSYPKNNEQFF
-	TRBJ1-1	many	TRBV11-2	TGTGCCAGCAGCCAAGGGACCACTGAAGCTTTCTTT	CASSQGTTEAFF
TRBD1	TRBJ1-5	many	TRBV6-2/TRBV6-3	TGTGCCAGCAGTAGCCAGGGGGTAAGCAATCAGCCCCAGCATTTT	CASSSQGVSNQPQHF
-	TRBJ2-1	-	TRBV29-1	TGCAGCGTACACGGAGGGGGAAACTACAATGAGCAGTTCTTC	CSVHGGGNYNEQFF
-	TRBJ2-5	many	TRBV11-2	TGTGCCAGCAGTGGGGGGCTGGTTGGAGAGACCCAGTACTTC	CASSGGLVGETQYF
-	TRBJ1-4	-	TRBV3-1	TGTGCCAGCAGCCAAGGGGAACATAATGAAAAACTGTTTTTT	CASSQGEHNEKLFF
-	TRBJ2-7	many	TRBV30	TGTGCCTGGGGAAGGCTGAGATACGAGCAGTACTTC	CAWGRLRYEQYF